What follows are 10 T cell receptor beta chains derived from one specimen sequenced in a study of TIL therapy for anti-PD-1-resistant metastatic lung cancer. Time point given: pre-treatment sample, taken before nivolumab and TIL therapy. The libraries were made with immunoSEQ v3. Using immunoSEQ multiplex PCR, the repertoire was profiled, and TCRdb retains in-frame clones only, with some absent. The table has about 60,000 clones, 55% to 70% seen once. The specimen was blood, collected at baseline. These receptors were taken from a person aged 25 to 80 with non-small cell lung cancer.

The sample holds one count of this clone. In DNA form, the CDR3 reads TGCAGCGGGGGACCGTTCACTGAAGCTTTCTTT. Protein: CSGGPFTEAFF. The genes are TRBV29-1 and TRBJ1-1; a weak D match, TRBD1 (5 bases). V shed 7 bases and J shed 4 bases, with 10 bases lying between them. The CDR3 loop spans 11 amino acids. The V gene's germline CDR1 is SQVTM and CDR2 ANQGSEA.

This clone appeared a single time. The chain joins TRBV7-3 to TRBJ2-3; D perhaps matches TRBD1 (6 bases). Germline-derived CDR1 and CDR2 are SGHTA and FQGTGA. The V gene lost 1 base and the J gene lost 0 bases, with 11 bases spanning the gap. This CDR3 contains 16 residues. CDR3 loop: CASSLNPGASTDTQYF. Written as DNA, the CDR3 is TGTGCCAGCAGCTTAAACCCAGGGGCCAGCACAGATACGCAGTATTTT.

CDR3 DNA sequence: TGTGCCAGCAGTCACGGGGCCCCCGGCTACACCTTC. It is translated as CASSHGAPGYTF. J is TRBJ1-2 and V is TRBV28; tentatively, D is TRBD1 (5 bases). This CDR3 contains 12 residues. The germline V and J ends were trimmed by 5 bases and 8 bases, with 12 bases remaining between them. Looked up from germline, CDR1 is MDHEN and CDR2 is SYDVKM.

The chain carries TRBV7-6 and TRBJ2-3; D possibly corresponds to TRBD2 (6 bases). Trimming pared 1 base from V and 1 base from J, leaving 9 bases between. CDR1 and CDR2 from the germline V gene are SGHVS and FNYEAQ. The CDR3 spans 15 residues. The CDR3 sequence is CASSLVGGGTDTQYF. DNA of the CDR3: TGTGCCAGCAGCTTAGTGGGGGGAGGCACAGATACGCAGTATTTT.

The chain employs TRBV5-1 and TRBJ2-3; D tentatively reads TRBD1 or TRBD2 (5 bases each). The CDR3 extends over 14 amino acids. With 2 bases removed from V and 1 base from J, the gap between germline ends came to 8 bases. Per germline, CDR1 SGHRS and CDR2 YFSETQ. The DNA for the CDR3 is TGCGCCAGCAGCTTTAGAGGGGGCACAGATACGCAGTATTTT. This translates into CASSFRGGTDTQYF.

The chain carries TRBV29-1 and TRBJ1-4; 7 positions match TRBD1. V shed 8 bases, J shed 8 bases, and the junction held 11 bases outside the gene matches. The CDR3 totals 13 residues. The germline V gene has CDR1 SQVTM and CDR2 ANQGSEA. The CDR3 DNA follows: TGCAGCATACGACAGGGCGTGGGGGAAAAACTGTTTTTT. It is translated as CSIRQGVGEKLFF.

CDR3 DNA sequence: TGTGCCTGGAGTCTACCTCGACAGTTTGAGGAGACCCAGTACTTC. Translation: CAWSLPRQFEETQYF. The V call is TRBV30, the J call TRBJ2-5, with a possible D match to TRBD1 (5 bases). V was cut by 2 bases and J by 5 bases, with 18 bases left in between. This CDR3 has 15 amino acids. From germline, CDR1 is GTSNPN and CDR2 SVGIG (reference sequence).

The genes are TRBV6-5 and TRBJ1-6; the D gene is possibly TRBD1 (6 bases). CDR1 and CDR2 from the germline V gene are MNHEY and SVGAGI. The V gene lost 6 bases and the J gene lost 5 bases, with 14 bases spanning the gap. The CDR3 consists of 15 residues. CDR3 nucleotides: TGTGCCAGCAGGCAAAACAGGGCTGATAATTCACCCCTCCACTTT. Residues: CASRQNRADNSPLHF.

This clone was detected only a few times. The chain carries TRBV2 and TRBJ1-6, with 9 bases matching TRBD1. Losses at the gene ends were 6 bases for V and 5 bases for J; bases not matched to a gene: 5. The CDR3 consists of 15 residues. Germline V gives CDR1 SNHLY, CDR2 FYNNEI. CDR3 loop: CASRDRGDNNSPLHF. The CDR3 DNA reads as TGTGCCAGCAGGGACAGGGGCGACAATAATTCACCCCTCCACTTT.

In its sample, this clone was seen a few times. J is TRBJ1-5 and V is TRBV28, with 9 bases identical to TRBD1. Looked up from germline, CDR1 is MDHEN and CDR2 is SYDVKM. This CDR3 is 16 amino acids long. Trimming cost V 4 bases and J 3 bases; bases outside gene matches: 7. DNA for the CDR3: TGTGCCAGCAGTTGGAGGACAGGGGCCTTCAATCAGCCCCAGCATTTT. This encodes CASSWRTGAFNQPQHF.